These 19 T cell receptor beta chains were all obtained from the same sample, sequenced in a study of T cells in Graves' hyperthyroidism and ophthalmopathy. There were TCR beta CDR3 regions amplified from RNA transcripts. The TCR CDR3 was amplified in a first-round RT-PCR using the HTBI primer set. TCRdb re-called the multiplex PCR reads with MiXCR, one entry per CDR3 protein. The sample consists of more than 450,000 distinct CDR3 sequences, just under 20% of them appearing once. Input material: blood. Source of these receptors: a man between 35 and 55 years old with Graves' ophthalmopathy.

The V gene is TRBV19, the J gene TRBJ2-3; tentative D call: TRBD2 (6 bases). The germline V gene has CDR1 LNHDA and CDR2 SQIVND (reference sequence). CDR3 size: 14 residues. The ends were cut back, 3 bases at V and 3 bases at J, with 10 bases in the middle. This CDR3 reads CASSIWGRTDTQYF. CDR3 DNA: TGTGCCAGTAGTATCTGGGGGAGGACAGATACGCAGTATTTT. The full variable domain, in which reference TRBV19 and TRBJ2-3 provide the parts outside the CDR3, is DGGITQSPKYLFRKEGQNVTLSCEQNLNHDAMYWYRQDPGQGLRLIYYSQIVNDFQKGDIAEGYSVSREKKESFPLTVTSAQKNPTAFYLCASSIWGRTDTQYFGPGTRLTVL.

The V and J genes are TRBV3-1 and TRBJ1-5; the D gene is possibly TRBD1 (5 bases). Deletions cut 1 base from V and 0 bases from J, with 7 bases between. CDR3 length equals 15 residues. Germline V gene data show CDR1 as LGHDT and CDR2 as YNNKEL (reference sequence). The CDR3 loop reads CASSQGQNSNQPQHF. In DNA, the CDR3 is TGTGCCAGCAGCCAAGGACAGAATAGCAATCAGCCCCAGCATTTT.

This clonotype was counted only a few times. This rearrangement joins TRBV5-4 to TRBJ2-7; the match to TRBD2 covers 9 bases. CDR1 and CDR2 from the germline V gene are SGHNT and YYREEE (reference sequence). V gave up 4 bases and J gave up 3 bases; unmatched junction bases: 2. CDR3 size: 13 residues. The CDR3: CASSTSGRYEQYF. CDR3 in DNA: TGTGCCAGCAGCACTAGCGGGCGCTACGAGCAGTACTTC.

This sequence joins TRBV5-1 and TRBJ2-7; D is unclear. The CDR3 consists of 15 residues. The germline V gene encodes CDR1 SGHRS and CDR2 YFSETQ. V was shortened by 3 bases and J by 5 bases, with 18 bases between the two germline ends. The CDR3 here is CASSSPGRGGDEQYF. DNA for the CDR3: TGCGCCAGCAGCTCGCCCGGACGCGGCGGCGACGAGCAGTACTTC. The full variable domain, completed using reference TRBV5-1 and TRBJ2-7, is KAGVTQTPRYLIKTRGQQVTLSCSPISGHRSVSWYQQTPGQGLQFLFEYFSETQRNKGNFPGRFSGRQFSNSRSEMNVSTLELGDSALYLCASSSPGRGGDEQYFGPGTRLTVT.

This clonotype appeared many times. The chain recombines TRBV18 with TRBJ1-1; D is undetermined. The CDR3 runs 13 residues. Trimming left V 4 bases short and J 1 base short, with 7 bases between. Germline CDR1 and CDR2: KGHSH and LQKENI. The DNA of the CDR3 is TGTGCCAGCTCACAGACAAGGAACACTGAAGCTTTCTTT. This gives the protein CASSQTRNTEAFF. Full variable domain (outside the CDR3, taken from reference TRBV18 and TRBJ1-1): NAGVMQNPRHLVRRRGQEARLRCSPMKGHSHVYWYRQLPEEGLKFMVYLQKENIIDESGMPKERFSAEFPKEGPSILRIQQVVRGDSAAYFCASSQTRNTEAFFGQGTRLTVV.

This clonotype occurred many times. The CDR3 bases are TGCGCCAGCAGCGGAACCTCTCTAGCGGGGGGCAAGGTAGATACGCAGTATTTT. It is translated as CASSGTSLAGGKVDTQYF. The chain joins TRBV5-1 to TRBJ2-3, with TRBD2 matching over 11 bases. This CDR3 is built from 18 residues. Trimming removed 4 bases from V and 5 bases from J; junction bases left unmatched: 15. Germline V CDR1 and CDR2: SGHRS, YFSETQ.

A word on this clonotype: A much larger clone sits a single nucleotide away, making a read error possible. The chain has TRBV30 and TRBJ1-5, with 8 bases identical to TRBD1. Germline V lookup: CDR1 GTSNPN, CDR2 SVGIG (reference sequence). The CDR3 is made up of 15 amino acids. V was clipped by 4 bases and J by 4 bases; unmatched bases: 9. CDR3 sequence: CAWNLGQGGNQPQHF. Written as DNA, the CDR3 is TGTGCCTGGAACCTAGGACAGGGAGGGAATCAGCCCCAGCATTTT.

This clonotype was seen repeatedly, ten times or more. V gene TRBV5-1 combines with J gene TRBJ2-7; possible D gene TRBD2, 6 bases. Germline-derived CDR1 and CDR2 are SGHRS and YFSETQ. The CDR3 covers 14 residues. V gave up 0 bases and J gave up 3 bases, with 10 bases separating them. DNA of the CDR3: TGCGCCAGCAGCTTGGGCGGGACGCGCTACGAGCAGTACTTC. This codes for CASSLGGTRYEQYF.

This clonotype came up a few times. The rearrangement links TRBV10-3 to TRBJ2-1; TRBD2 is a possible D gene (6 bases). From germline, CDR1 is ENHRY and CDR2 SYGVKD. The CDR3 totals 15 residues. Between the trimmed V and J ends, which lost 7 bases and 0 bases, there was a span of 13 bases. The CDR3 loop is CAIKERAFSYNEQFF. The CDR3 DNA is TGTGCCATCAAGGAGCGGGCGTTCTCCTACAATGAGCAGTTCTTC.

This sequence joins TRBV12-3 or TRBV12-4 and TRBJ2-1; D tentatively reads TRBD1 or TRBD2 (5 bases each). Trimming left V 6 bases short and J 8 bases short, with 20 bases between. The CDR3 totals 15 residues. The CDR3: CASSPRDPPSDEQFF. In DNA form, the CDR3 reads TGTGCCAGCAGCCCCCGGGACCCTCCAAGCGATGAGCAGTTCTTC.

There are many counts of this clonotype. This sequence joins TRBV13 and TRBJ2-5, with D possibly matching TRBD1 (6 bases). Trimming shortened V by 5 bases and J by 7 bases, and 20 bases separated the two germline ends. Per germline, CDR1 PRHDT and CDR2 FYEKMQ (reference sequence). This CDR3 region has 15 residues. The CDR3 loop reads CASSGTWDPEGTQYF. CDR3 in DNA: TGTGCCAGCAGCGGGACATGGGACCCCGAGGGGACCCAGTACTTC.

This clonotype showed up many times. CDR3 loop: CAISDSGQGVNTEAFF. The CDR3 nucleotides are TGTGCCATCAGTGATTCGGGACAGGGGGTGAACACTGAAGCTTTCTTT. J is TRBJ1-1 and V is TRBV10-3, with 11 bases matching TRBD1. Trimming took 3 bases from V and 0 from J; bases not matched to a gene: 3. Germline lookup yields CDR1 ENHRY and CDR2 SYGVKD. The CDR3 has 16 amino acids.

The rearrangement uses TRBV7-9 and TRBJ1-1; no firm D call. The CDR3 contains 14 residues. The germline V gene has CDR1 SEHNR and CDR2 FQNEAQ (reference sequence). V shed 1 base and J shed 5 bases, with 11 bases lying between them. CDR3 DNA: TGTGCCAGCAGCTTAGGGGTACTAGTGACTGAAGCTTTCTTT. Translating it yields CASSLGVLVTEAFF. Supplemented by reference TRBV7-9 and TRBJ1-1, the full variable domain reads DTGVSQNPRHKITKRGQNVTFRCDPISEHNRLYWYRQTLGQGPEFLTYFQNEAQLEKSRLLSDRFSAERPKGSFSTLEIQRTEQGDSAMYLCASSLGVLVTEAFFGQGTRLTVV.

This sequence joins TRBV4-1 and TRBJ2-5; D is perhaps TRBD2 (6 bases). The V gene lost 2 bases and the J gene lost 9 bases, with 16 bases spanning the gap. The CDR3 has 14 amino acids. CDR1 and CDR2 (germline): MGHRA, YSYEKL. The CDR3: CASSQYLREVAQYF. The CDR3 DNA reads as TGCGCCAGCAGCCAATACCTCAGGGAGGTGGCCCAGTACTTC.

This clonotype has more than one count but fewer than ten. The chain combines TRBV7-8 with TRBJ2-3; 12 bases are shared with TRBD2. This CDR3 has 18 residues. The J segment lost 1 base and the V segment lost 1 base, leaving 6 bases of the junction unmatched. The V gene's germline CDR1 is SGHVS and CDR2 FQNEAQ. The CDR3 nucleotides read TGTGCCAGCAGCTTAGTACTAGCGGGAGGCGGGGGCACAGATACGCAGTATTTT. Translation gives CASSLVLAGGGGTDTQYF.

CDR3 sequence: CASSPGPGMTKNIQYF. Written as DNA, the CDR3 is TGTGCCAGCAGCCCAGGGCCGGGGATGACAAAAAACATTCAGTACTTC. The V and J genes are TRBV11-2 and TRBJ2-4; perhaps D is TRBD1 or TRBD2 (5 bases each). The CDR3 sequence is 16 residues long. From germline, CDR1 is SGHAT and CDR2 FQNNGV. Trimming shortened V by 5 bases and J by 4 bases, and 18 bases separated the two germline ends.

Many counts were recorded for this clonotype. The chain joins TRBV11-2 to TRBJ1-1; no definite D call. V lost 5 bases, J lost 1 base, and 14 bases lay in between. Per germline, CDR1 SGHAT and CDR2 FQNNGV. The CDR3 contains 15 residues. DNA for the CDR3: TGTGCCAGCAGCCAATGGGAACACCCGAACACTGAAGCTTTCTTT. This gives the protein CASSQWEHPNTEAFF.

The genes are TRBV5-6 and TRBJ2-5; D possibly corresponds to TRBD2 (5 bases). The CDR3 length is 14 residues. CDR1 and CDR2 from the germline V gene are SGHDT and YYEEEE. V lost 1 base and J lost 2, with 9 bases in between. The CDR3 spells CASSLMTGQETQYF. CDR3 bases: TGTGCCAGCAGCTTGATGACGGGGCAAGAGACCCAGTACTTC. The full variable domain, rest sourced from reference TRBV5-6 and TRBJ2-5, is DAGVTQSPTHLIKTRGQQVTLRCSPKSGHDTVSWYQQALGQGPQFIFQYYEEEERQRGNFPDRFSGHQFPNYSSELNVNALLLGDSALYLCASSLMTGQETQYFGPGTRLLVL.

This chain joins TRBV7-9 and TRBJ1-6; D remains unclear. Germline CDR1 SEHNR, CDR2 FQNEAQ (reference sequence). The ends were cut back, 2 bases at V and 5 bases at J, with 10 bases in the middle. This CDR3 is 15 amino acids long. The CDR3 is CASSLLELDNSPLHF. DNA for the CDR3: TGTGCCAGCAGCTTACTGGAGTTAGATAATTCACCCCTCCACTTT.